This is a list of T cell receptor beta chains from one sample in a study of shared clonotypes between healthy human individuals. Sequenced by immunoSEQ multiplex PCR; TCRdb stores in-frame clones only, minus some. The sample holds about 470,000 clones, 75% to 85% seen once. Sequenced input: PBMCs. These receptors all come from a woman in her thirties or forties in good health. Some clones in this sample may be carry-over from other donors' samples. Both conserved end residues are trimmed from each CDR3. Clone size is not always given. Where it is, it says once, few, many or a class for expanded clones.

size: NA
V: TRBV6-1
CDR3: ASSEVGGGAWY

size: NA
V: TRBV12-5
CDR3: ASGLSGETQY

size: NA
V: TRBV7-3
CDR3: ASSLNRGGTGELF

size: NA
V: TRBV28
CDR3: ASSRYPRASADTQY

size: once
V: TRBV6-5
CDR3: ASSYTRWTNTDTQY

size: NA
V: TRBV29-1
CDR3: SADRDTEAF

size: NA
V: TRBV20-1
CDR3: SARAWETQY

size: NA
V: TRBV19
CDR3: PGEDTQY

size: NA
V: TRBV28
CDR3: ASSLPLAGASGEQF

size: NA
V: TRBV18
CDR3: ASSPTGFVEGYT

size: NA
V: TRBV7-6
CDR3: ASAWRPSTEAF

size: few
V: TRBV7-9
CDR3: ASSLRNTIY

size: NA
V: TRBV7-9
CDR3: ASSLPVLRPNEQF

size: NA
V: TRBV18
CDR3: ASSPLGWESSTDTQY

size: NA
V: TRBV21-1
CDR3: ASSSARYEQF